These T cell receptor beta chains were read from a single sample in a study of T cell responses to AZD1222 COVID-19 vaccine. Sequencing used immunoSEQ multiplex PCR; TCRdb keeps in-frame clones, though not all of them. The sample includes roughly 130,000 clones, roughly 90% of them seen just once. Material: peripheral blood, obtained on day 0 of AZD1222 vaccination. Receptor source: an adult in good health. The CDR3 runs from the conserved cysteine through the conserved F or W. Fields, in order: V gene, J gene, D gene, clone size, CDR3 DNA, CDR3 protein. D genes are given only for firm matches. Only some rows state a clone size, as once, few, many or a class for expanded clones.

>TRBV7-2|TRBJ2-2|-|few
TGTGCCAGCAGTTCCGGGACCGCCAGCGGGGAGCTGTTTTTT
CASSSGTASGELFF
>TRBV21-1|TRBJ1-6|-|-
TGTGCCAGCCTCGGGGCCCATTCACCCCTCCACTTT
CASLGAHSPLHF
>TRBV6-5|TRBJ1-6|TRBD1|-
TGTGCCATAGGACAGGGAAATTCACCCCTCCACTTT
CAIGQGNSPLHF
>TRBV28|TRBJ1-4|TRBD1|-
TGTGCCAGCAGTTTCCCCGGGACAGCCACTAATGAAAAACTGTTTTTT
CASSFPGTATNEKLFF
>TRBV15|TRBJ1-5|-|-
TGTGCCACGTCACAGGGAAGCAATCAGCCCCAGCATTTT
CATSQGSNQPQHF
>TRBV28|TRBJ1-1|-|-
TGTGCCAGCAGTTTAGTGCTGAACACTGAAGCTTTCTTT
CASSLVLNTEAFF
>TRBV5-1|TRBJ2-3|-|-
TGCGCCAGCAGCTTGGACGCAGCGGGTCCCACAGATACGCAGTATTTT
CASSLDAAGPTDTQYF
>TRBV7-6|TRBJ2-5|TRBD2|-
TGTGCCAGCAGCCAAAGGGTGGCTAGCGGGCTCCAAGAGACCCAGTACTTC
CASSQRVASGLQETQYF
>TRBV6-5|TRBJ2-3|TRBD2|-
TGTGCCAGCAGGGATAGCGGGGGGCCCACAGATACGCAGTATTTT
CASRDSGGPTDTQYF
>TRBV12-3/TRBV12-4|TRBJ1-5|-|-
TGTGCCAGCAGTCCCCCGGGGGGTCCCCAGCATTTT
CASSPPGGPQHF
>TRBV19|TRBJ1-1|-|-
TGTGCCAGTAGTATAGATCGAATGAGGCAGAACACTGAAGCTTTCTTT
CASSIDRMRQNTEAFF